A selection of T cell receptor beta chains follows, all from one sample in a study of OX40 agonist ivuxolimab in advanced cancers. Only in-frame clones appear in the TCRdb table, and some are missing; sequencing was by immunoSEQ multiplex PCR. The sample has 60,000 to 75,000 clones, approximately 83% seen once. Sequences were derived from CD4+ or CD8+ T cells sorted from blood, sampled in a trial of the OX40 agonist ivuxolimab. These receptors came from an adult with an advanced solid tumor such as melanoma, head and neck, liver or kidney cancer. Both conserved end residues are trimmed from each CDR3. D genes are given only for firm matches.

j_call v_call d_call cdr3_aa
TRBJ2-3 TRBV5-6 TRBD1 ASSLLGTGGSTDTQY
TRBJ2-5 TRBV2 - ASRENRSPGVIGETQY
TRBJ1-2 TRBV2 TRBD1 ASRTGTYGYT
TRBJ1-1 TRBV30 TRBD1 AWSGDPDRGRAF
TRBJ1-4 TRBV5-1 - ASREQGHEKLF
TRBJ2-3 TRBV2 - ASMYRAGARTDTQY
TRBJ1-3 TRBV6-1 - ASSETGGQRNTIY
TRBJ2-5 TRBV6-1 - ASSEPQRQETQY
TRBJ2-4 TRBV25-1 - ASGTPGQIAKNIQY
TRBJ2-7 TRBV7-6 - ASSLWQGYEQY
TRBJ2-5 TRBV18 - ASSRGQLQETQY
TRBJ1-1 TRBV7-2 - ASSLGHQSTEAF
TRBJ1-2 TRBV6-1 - ASSGLGGHGYT
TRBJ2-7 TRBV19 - ASSISQVSYEQY
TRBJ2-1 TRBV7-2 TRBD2 ASSPAGRGGVYNEQF